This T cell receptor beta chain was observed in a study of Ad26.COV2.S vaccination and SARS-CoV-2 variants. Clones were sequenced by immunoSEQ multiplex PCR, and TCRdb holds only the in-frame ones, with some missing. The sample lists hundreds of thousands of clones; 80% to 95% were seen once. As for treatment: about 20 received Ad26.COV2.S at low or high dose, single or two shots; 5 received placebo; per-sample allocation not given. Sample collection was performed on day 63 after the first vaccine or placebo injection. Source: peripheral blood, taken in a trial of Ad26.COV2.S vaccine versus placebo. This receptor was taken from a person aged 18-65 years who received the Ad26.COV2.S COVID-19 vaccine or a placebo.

The CDR3 loop reads CASSTGQGAGETQYF. CDR3 in DNA: TGCGCCAGCAGCACGGGACAGGGGGCAGGAGAGACCCAGTACTTC. The V gene is TRBV4-3, the J gene TRBJ2-5; 12 nucleotides agree with TRBD1. The CDR3 totals 15 residues. CDR1 is LGHNA, CDR2 YSLEER, per germline. V gave up 5 bases and J gave up 4 bases; unmatched junction bases: 5.